The rows below give T cell receptor beta chains drawn from one sample of a study of neurological immune-mediated disorders. TCRdb called the 5' RACE reads again in MiXCR, with one record for every CDR3 protein. Among fewer than 75,000 distinct CDR3 sequences listed, 3% to 4% were seen once. The sample was PBMCs. The receptors shown here come from a man in his forties with multiple sclerosis. CDR3s include the opening cysteine and the closing phenylalanine or tryptophan. A D gene is named only where the DNA matches it firmly. Clone size is shown for a subset of rows, as once, few, many or a class of expanded clone.

d_call: .
j_call: TRBJ1-1
v_call: TRBV12-3/TRBV12-4
clone_size: many
cdr3_aa: CASSLREGFRAFF
cdr3_nt: TGTGCCAGCAGTCTGCGGGAGGGGTTTCGAGCTTTCTTT

d_call: TRBD2
j_call: TRBJ2-1
v_call: TRBV5-1
clone_size: many
cdr3_aa: CASSPLKREPRQFF
cdr3_nt: TGCGCCAGCAGCCCCCTAAAGCGGGAACCCCGACAGTTCTTC

d_call: .
j_call: TRBJ1-2
v_call: TRBV15
clone_size: many
cdr3_aa: CATSRDPRHIGGYGYTF
cdr3_nt: TGTGCCACCAGCAGAGACCCCCGACACATTGGGGGCTATGGCTACACCTTC

d_call: TRBD2
j_call: TRBJ2-7
v_call: TRBV27
clone_size: many
cdr3_aa: CASSRRGGVYEQYF
cdr3_nt: TGTGCCAGCAGTCGGCGGGGGGGCGTCTACGAGCAGTACTTC

d_call: TRBD2
j_call: TRBJ2-3
v_call: TRBV5-1
clone_size: many
cdr3_aa: CASSSLAVPSTDTQYF
cdr3_nt: TGCGCCAGCAGCTCCCTAGCGGTCCCTAGCACAGATACGCAGTATTTT

d_call: .
j_call: TRBJ1-1
v_call: TRBV20-1
clone_size: many
cdr3_aa: CSASTQGLNTEAFF
cdr3_nt: TGCAGTGCTTCTACCCAGGGCCTGAACACTGAAGCTTTCTTT

d_call: .
j_call: TRBJ1-5
v_call: TRBV6-5
clone_size: many
cdr3_aa: CASRGRGGPQHF
cdr3_nt: TGTGCCAGCAGGGGTAGAGGGGGGCCCCAGCATTTT

d_call: TRBD1
j_call: TRBJ2-7
v_call: TRBV5-1
clone_size: many
cdr3_aa: CASSLDVGQGLYEQYF
cdr3_nt: TGCGCCAGCAGCTTGGATGTTGGACAGGGTCTCTACGAGCAGTACTTC

d_call: .
j_call: TRBJ1-5
v_call: TRBV5-1
clone_size: many
cdr3_aa: CASSWSDSYNQPQHF
cdr3_nt: TGCGCCAGCAGCTGGAGTGACAGCTACAATCAGCCCCAGCATTTT

d_call: .
j_call: TRBJ2-5
v_call: TRBV12-3/TRBV12-4
clone_size: many
cdr3_aa: CASRRELETQYF
cdr3_nt: TGTGCCAGCAGAAGGGAGCTGGAGACCCAGTACTTC

d_call: .
j_call: TRBJ2-1
v_call: TRBV18
clone_size: .
cdr3_aa: CASSPQQGHNAQFF
cdr3_nt: TGTGCCAGCTCACCACAGCAGGGGCACAATGCGCAGTTCTTC

d_call: .
j_call: TRBJ1-6
v_call: TRBV6-1
clone_size: .
cdr3_aa: CASSDIYNSPLHF
cdr3_nt: TGTGCCAGCAGTGACATTTATAATTCACCCCTCCACTTT

d_call: .
j_call: TRBJ2-7
v_call: TRBV6-5
clone_size: many
cdr3_aa: CASSYEPGGESYEQYF
cdr3_nt: TGTGCCAGCAGTTACGAGCCGGGGGGCGAGTCCTACGAGCAGTACTTC

d_call: .
j_call: TRBJ1-1
v_call: TRBV18
clone_size: medium-sized
cdr3_aa: CASSPQQGNTEAFF
cdr3_nt: TGTGCCAGCTCACCACAACAGGGGAACACTGAAGCTTTCTTT

d_call: TRBD1
j_call: TRBJ1-1
v_call: TRBV7-2
clone_size: many
cdr3_aa: CASSVAGGGTEAFF
cdr3_nt: TGTGCCAGCAGCGTAGCAGGGGGTGGCACTGAAGCTTTCTTT

d_call: TRBD2
j_call: TRBJ2-3
v_call: TRBV2
clone_size: many
cdr3_aa: CASRSMTSDYTDTQYF
cdr3_nt: TGTGCCAGCAGATCAATGACTAGCGACTACACAGATACGCAGTATTTT

d_call: .
j_call: TRBJ1-2
v_call: TRBV20-1
clone_size: many
cdr3_aa: CSASQPNYGYTF
cdr3_nt: TGCAGTGCTAGTCAACCTAACTATGGCTACACCTTC

d_call: .
j_call: TRBJ2-7
v_call: TRBV4-2
clone_size: many
cdr3_aa: CASSQMGASGSSYEQYF
cdr3_nt: TGTGCCAGCAGCCAGATGGGGGCTAGCGGTAGCTCCTACGAGCAGTACTTC

d_call: .
j_call: TRBJ2-1
v_call: TRBV27
clone_size: many
cdr3_aa: CASSSRALGYNEQFF
cdr3_nt: TGTGCCAGCAGTTCCCGGGCCCTGGGGTACAATGAGCAGTTCTTC

d_call: .
j_call: TRBJ1-1
v_call: TRBV18
clone_size: .
cdr3_aa: CASSPNPGPGEAFF
cdr3_nt: TGTGCCAGCTCACCCAATCCAGGACCGGGTGAAGCTTTCTTT

d_call: .
j_call: TRBJ2-5
v_call: TRBV2
clone_size: many
cdr3_aa: CASSEEGETQYF
cdr3_nt: TGTGCCAGCAGTGAAGAGGGAGAGACCCAGTACTTC

d_call: .
j_call: TRBJ2-2
v_call: TRBV6-4
clone_size: many
cdr3_aa: CASTPGGATGELFF
cdr3_nt: TGTGCCAGCACCCCCGGTGGGGCCACCGGGGAGCTGTTTTTT

d_call: TRBD2
j_call: TRBJ2-7
v_call: TRBV10-1
clone_size: many
cdr3_aa: CASSEVAGTYEQYF
cdr3_nt: TGCGCCAGCAGTGAGGTAGCGGGAACCTACGAGCAGTACTTC